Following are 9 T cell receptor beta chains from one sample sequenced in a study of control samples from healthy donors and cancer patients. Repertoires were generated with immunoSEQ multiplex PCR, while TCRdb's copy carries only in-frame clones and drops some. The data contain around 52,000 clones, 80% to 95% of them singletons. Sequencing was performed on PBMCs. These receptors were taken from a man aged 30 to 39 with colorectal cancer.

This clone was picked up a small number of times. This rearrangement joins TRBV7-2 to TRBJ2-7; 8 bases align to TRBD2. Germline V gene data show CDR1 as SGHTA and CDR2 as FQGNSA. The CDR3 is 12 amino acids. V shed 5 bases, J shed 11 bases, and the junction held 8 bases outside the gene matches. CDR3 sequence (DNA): TGTGCCAGCAGCACGCCGGGGCGGGGGGAGTACTTC. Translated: CASSTPGRGEYF.

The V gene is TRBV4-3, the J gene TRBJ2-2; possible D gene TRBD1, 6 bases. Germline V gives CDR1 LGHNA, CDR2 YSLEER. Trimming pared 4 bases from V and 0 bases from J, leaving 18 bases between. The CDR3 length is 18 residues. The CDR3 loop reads CASSRGTGTFANTGELFF. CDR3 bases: TGCGCCAGCAGCCGAGGGACCGGGACATTTGCGAACACCGGGGAGCTGTTTTTT.

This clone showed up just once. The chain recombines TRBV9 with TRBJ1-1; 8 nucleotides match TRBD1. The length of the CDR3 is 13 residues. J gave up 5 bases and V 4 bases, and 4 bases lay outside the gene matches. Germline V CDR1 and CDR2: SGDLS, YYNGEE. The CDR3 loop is CASSPTGGTEAFF. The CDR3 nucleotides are TGTGCCAGCAGCCCCACAGGGGGTACTGAAGCTTTCTTT.

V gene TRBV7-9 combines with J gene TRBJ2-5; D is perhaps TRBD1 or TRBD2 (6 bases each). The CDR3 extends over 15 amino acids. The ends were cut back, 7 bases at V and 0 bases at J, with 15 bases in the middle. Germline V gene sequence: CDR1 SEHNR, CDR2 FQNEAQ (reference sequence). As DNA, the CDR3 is TGTGCCAGCATCCCACGAGGGGGGAACCAAGAGACCCAGTACTTC. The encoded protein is CASIPRGGNQETQYF.

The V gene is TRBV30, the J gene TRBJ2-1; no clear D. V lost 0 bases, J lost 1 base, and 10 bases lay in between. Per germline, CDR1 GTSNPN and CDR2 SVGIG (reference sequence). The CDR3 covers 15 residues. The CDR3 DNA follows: TGTGCCTGGAGTGTTTGGGGTTGGTCCTACAATGAGCAGTTCTTC. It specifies CAWSVWGWSYNEQFF.

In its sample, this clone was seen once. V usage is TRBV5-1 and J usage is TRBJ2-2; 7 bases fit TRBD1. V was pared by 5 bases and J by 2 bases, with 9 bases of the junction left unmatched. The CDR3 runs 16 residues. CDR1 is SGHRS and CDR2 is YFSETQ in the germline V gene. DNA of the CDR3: TGCGCCAGCAGTTCCCAAGGGGGCGCCAACACCGGGGAGCTGTTTTTT. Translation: CASSSQGGANTGELFF.

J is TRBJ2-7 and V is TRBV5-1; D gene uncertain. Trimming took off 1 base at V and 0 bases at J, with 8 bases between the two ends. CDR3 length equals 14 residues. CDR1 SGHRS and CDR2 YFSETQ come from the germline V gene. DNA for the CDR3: TGCGCCAGCAGCTTGTACGGGTCCTCCTACGAGCAGTACTTC. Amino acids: CASSLYGSSYEQYF.

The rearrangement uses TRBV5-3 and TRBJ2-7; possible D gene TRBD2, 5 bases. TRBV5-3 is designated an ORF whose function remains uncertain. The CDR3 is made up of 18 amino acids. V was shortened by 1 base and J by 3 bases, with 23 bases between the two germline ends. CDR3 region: CARSLWGGGSRNYYEQYV. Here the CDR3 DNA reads TGTGCCAGAAGCTTGTGGGGTGGAGGCTCTCGGAATTACTACGAGCAGTACGTC.

CDR3 in amino acids: CASSQEAGAGTDTQYF. The CDR3 DNA follows: TGTGCCAGCAGCCAAGAAGCGGGGGCGGGTACAGATACGCAGTATTTT. J is TRBJ2-3 and V is TRBV4-2; 8 bases are a match to TRBD2. CDR1 LGHNA and CDR2 YNFKEQ come from the germline V gene. J lost 3 bases, V lost 0 bases, and 5 bases had no gene match. The CDR3 extends over 16 amino acids.